This T cell receptor (beta chain) derives from a study of human T cells and chemical hapten exposure. Across the study: The sensitizer, 2% DPC, was used on around 2 cm by around 2 cm of upper inner arm skin. Mostly female patients had alopecia areata, totalis or universalis. The study traced per-sample TCR yield variation mainly to small differences in pooled library volumes. Study-level results: No change in TCRs above 1 in 1000 frequency was produced by DPC sensitization.

Time point specified: patch test 2, 6 weeks after DPC sensitization. The treatment was: therapeutic diphenylcyclopropenone sensitization with weekly scalp DPC. MiXCR, applied by TCRdb to the RACE reads, yields one record per CDR3 protein. The sample shows approximately 110,000 distinct CDR3 sequences, 9% to 9.5% of them seen only once. This clonotype appeared many times. Its antigen is unidentified. V was clipped by 1 base and J by 5 bases; unmatched bases: 11. Looked up from germline, CDR1 is SGHAT and CDR2 is FQNNGV. The CDR3 length is 17 residues. The V call is TRBV11-2, the J call TRBJ2-1, with 7 bases fitting TRBD2. The sample consisted of whole blood, taken in connection with sensitization to the hapten diphenylcyclopropenone (DPC). This receptor was obtained from a woman aged 40-49 years with alopecia areata. Some clones in this sample may be carry-over from other donors' samples. The CDR3, as DNA: TGTGCCAGCAGCTTAGCCCGGTGGGGGGGAGAGGACAATGAGCAGTTCTTC. It yields the protein CASSLARWGGEDNEQFF.